This T cell receptor beta chain was retrieved from a study of control samples from healthy donors and cancer patients. V dropped 6 bases and J dropped 0 bases, with 9 bases sitting between them. From germline, CDR1 is SGHTA and CDR2 FQGNSA. CDR3 length: 15 amino acids. Generated by immunoSEQ multiplex PCR, the TCRdb table keeps only in-frame clones and is missing some. This table has just under 80,000 clones, roughly 90% appearing once. The chain recombines TRBV7-2 with TRBJ2-6, with a weak D call TRBD1 (6 bases). This TCR came from a woman between 55 and 75 years old with head and neck cancer. The specimen was PBMCs. The CDR3 DNA reads as TGTGCCAGCAGTGGGGGCTACTCTGGGGCCAACGTCCTGACTTTC. It yields the protein CASSGGYSGANVLTF.